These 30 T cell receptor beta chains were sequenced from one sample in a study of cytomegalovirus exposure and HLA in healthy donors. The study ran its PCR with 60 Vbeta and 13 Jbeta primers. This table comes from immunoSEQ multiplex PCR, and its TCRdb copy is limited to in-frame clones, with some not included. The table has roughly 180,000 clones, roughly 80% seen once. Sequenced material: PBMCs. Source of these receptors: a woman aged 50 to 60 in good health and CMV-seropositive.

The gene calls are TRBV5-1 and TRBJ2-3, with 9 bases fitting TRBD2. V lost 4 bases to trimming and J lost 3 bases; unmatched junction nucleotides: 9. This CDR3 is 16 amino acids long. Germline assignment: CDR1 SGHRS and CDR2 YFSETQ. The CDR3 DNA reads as TGCGCCAGCAGCATAAGCGGGGGGAGCGGGACAGATACGCAGTATTTT. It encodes CASSISGGSGTDTQYF.

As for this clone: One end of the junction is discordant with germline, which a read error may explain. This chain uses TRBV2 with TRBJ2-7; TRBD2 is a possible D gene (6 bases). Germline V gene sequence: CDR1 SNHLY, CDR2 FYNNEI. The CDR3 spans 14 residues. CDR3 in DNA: TGTGCCAGCAGCCTCCACTTGCGCGGGGTTGAGCAATACTTC. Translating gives CASSLHLRGVEQYF.

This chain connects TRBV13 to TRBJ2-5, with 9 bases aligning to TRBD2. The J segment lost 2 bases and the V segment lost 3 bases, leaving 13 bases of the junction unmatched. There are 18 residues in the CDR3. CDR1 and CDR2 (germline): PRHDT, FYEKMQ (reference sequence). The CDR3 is CASSFSPVLAGKQETQYF. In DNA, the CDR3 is TGTGCCAGCAGCTTTTCACCCGTCCTAGCGGGGAAACAAGAGACCCAGTACTTC.

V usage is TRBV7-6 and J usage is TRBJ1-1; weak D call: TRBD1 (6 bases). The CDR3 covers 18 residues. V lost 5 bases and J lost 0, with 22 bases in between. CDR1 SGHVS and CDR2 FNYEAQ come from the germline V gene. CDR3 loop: CASSHSTGYGGVNTEAFF. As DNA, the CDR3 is TGTGCCAGCAGCCATAGCACAGGGTATGGTGGGGTGAACACTGAAGCTTTCTTT. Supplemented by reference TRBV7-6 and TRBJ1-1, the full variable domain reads GAGVSQSPRYKVTKRGQDVALRCDPISGHVSLYWYRQALGQGPEFLTYFNYEAQQDKSGLPNDRFSAERPEGSISTLTIQRTEQRDSAMYRCASSHSTGYGGVNTEAFFGQGTRLTVV.

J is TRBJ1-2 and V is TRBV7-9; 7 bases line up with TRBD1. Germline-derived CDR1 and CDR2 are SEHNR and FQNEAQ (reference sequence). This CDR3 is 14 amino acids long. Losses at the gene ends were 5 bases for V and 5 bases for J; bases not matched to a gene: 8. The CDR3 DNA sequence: TGTGCCAGCAGCGCCTGGGACAGCAGGTATGGCTACACCTTC. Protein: CASSAWDSRYGYTF. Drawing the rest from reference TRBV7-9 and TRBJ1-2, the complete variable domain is DTGVSQNPRHKITKRGQNVTFRCDPISEHNRLYWYRQTLGQGPEFLTYFQNEAQLEKSRLLSDRFSAERPKGSFSTLEIQRTEQGDSAMYLCASSAWDSRYGYTFGSGTRLTVV.

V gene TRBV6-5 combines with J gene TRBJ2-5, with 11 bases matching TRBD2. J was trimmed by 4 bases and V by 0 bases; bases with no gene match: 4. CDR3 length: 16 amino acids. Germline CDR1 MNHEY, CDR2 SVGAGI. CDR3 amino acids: CASSYSRLAGGETQYF. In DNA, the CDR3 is TGTGCCAGCAGTTACTCGAGGCTAGCGGGAGGAGAGACCCAGTACTTC.

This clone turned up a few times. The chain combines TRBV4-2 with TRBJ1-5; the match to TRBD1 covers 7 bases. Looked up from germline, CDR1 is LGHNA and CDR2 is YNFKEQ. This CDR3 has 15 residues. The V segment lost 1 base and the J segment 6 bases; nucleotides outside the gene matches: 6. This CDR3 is CASSQGKQGFQPQHF. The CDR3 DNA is TGTGCCAGCAGCCAAGGAAAACAGGGGTTTCAGCCCCAGCATTTT.

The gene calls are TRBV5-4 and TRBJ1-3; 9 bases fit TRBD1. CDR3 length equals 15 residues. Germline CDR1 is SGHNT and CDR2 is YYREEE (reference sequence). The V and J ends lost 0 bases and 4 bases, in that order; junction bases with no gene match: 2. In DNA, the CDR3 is TGTGCCAGCAGCTTGGGACAGGGGGAAGGAAACACCATATATTTT. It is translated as CASSLGQGEGNTIYF.

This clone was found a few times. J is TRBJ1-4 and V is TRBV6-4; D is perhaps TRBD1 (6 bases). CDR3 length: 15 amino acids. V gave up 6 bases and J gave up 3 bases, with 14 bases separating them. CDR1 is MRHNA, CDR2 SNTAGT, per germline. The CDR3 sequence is CASSATGKANEKLFF. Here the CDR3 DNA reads TGTGCCAGCAGCGCAACAGGGAAAGCTAATGAAAAACTGTTTTTT.

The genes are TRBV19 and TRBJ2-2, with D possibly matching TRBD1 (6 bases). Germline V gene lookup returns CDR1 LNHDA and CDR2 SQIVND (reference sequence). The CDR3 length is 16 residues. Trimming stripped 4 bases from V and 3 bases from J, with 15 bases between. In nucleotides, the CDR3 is TGTGCCAGTAGTAACTTACAGGGACGGGACACCGGGGAGCTGTTTTTT. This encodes CASSNLQGRDTGELFF.

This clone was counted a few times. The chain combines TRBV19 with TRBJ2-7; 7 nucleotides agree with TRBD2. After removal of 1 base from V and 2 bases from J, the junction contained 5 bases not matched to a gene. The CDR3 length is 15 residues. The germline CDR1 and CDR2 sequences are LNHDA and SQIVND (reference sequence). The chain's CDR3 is CASSIAGGSPYEQYF. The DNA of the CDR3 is TGTGCCAGTAGTATAGCCGGGGGGTCACCCTACGAGCAGTACTTC.

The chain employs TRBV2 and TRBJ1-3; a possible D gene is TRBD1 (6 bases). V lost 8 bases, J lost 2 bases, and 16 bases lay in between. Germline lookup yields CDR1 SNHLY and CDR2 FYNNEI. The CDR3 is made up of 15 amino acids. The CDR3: CASGQNRVAGNTIYF. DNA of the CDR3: TGTGCCAGCGGTCAAAACAGGGTTGCTGGAAACACCATATATTTT.

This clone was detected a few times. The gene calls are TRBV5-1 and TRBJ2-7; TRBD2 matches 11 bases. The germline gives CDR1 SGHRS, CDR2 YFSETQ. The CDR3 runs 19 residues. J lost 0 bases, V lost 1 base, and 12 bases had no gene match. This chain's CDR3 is CASSLYPSGGTSISYEQYF. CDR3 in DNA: TGCGCCAGCAGCTTGTACCCTAGCGGGGGGACATCAATCTCCTACGAGCAGTACTTC. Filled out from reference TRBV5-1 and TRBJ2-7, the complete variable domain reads KAGVTQTPRYLIKTRGQQVTLSCSPISGHRSVSWYQQTPGQGLQFLFEYFSETQRNKGNFPGRFSGRQFSNSRSEMNVSTLELGDSALYLCASSLYPSGGTSISYEQYFGPGTRLTVT.

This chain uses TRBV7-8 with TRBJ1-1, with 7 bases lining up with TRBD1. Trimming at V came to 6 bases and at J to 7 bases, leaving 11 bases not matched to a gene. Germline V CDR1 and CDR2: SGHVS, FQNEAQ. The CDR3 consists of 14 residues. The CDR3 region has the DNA TGTGCCAGCAGTTCAGACAGGGCCCTTAATGAAGCTTTCTTT. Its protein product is CASSSDRALNEAFF.

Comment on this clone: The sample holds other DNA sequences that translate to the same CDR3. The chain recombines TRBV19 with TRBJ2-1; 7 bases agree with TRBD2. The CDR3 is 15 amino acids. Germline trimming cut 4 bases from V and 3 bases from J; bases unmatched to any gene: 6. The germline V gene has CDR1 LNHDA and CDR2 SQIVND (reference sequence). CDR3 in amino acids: CASSTASGSYNEQFF. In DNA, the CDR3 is TGTGCCAGTAGTACCGCTAGCGGAAGCTACAATGAGCAGTTCTTC.

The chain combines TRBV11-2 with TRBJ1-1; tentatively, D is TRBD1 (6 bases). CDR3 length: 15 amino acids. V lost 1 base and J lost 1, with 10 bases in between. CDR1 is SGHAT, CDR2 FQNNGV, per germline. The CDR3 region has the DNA TGTGCCAGCAGCTTAGTTGAGACAGGGAACACTGAAGCTTTCTTT. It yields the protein CASSLVETGNTEAFF.

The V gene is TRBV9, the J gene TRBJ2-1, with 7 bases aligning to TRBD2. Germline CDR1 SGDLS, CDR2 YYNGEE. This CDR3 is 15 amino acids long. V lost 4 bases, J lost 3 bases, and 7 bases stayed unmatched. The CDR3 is CASSPTGGGYNEQFF. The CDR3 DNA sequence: TGTGCCAGCAGCCCCACGGGCGGGGGCTACAATGAGCAGTTCTTC. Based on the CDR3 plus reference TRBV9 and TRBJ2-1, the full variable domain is DSGVTQTPKHLITATGQRVTLRCSPRSGDLSVYWYQQSLDQGLQFLIQYYNGEERAKGNILERFSAQQFPDLHSELNLSSLELGDSALYFCASSPTGGGYNEQFFGPGTRLTVL.

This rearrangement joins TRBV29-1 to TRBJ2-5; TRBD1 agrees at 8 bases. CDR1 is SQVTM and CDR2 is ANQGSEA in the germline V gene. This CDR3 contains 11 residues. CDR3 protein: CTDDRGETQYF. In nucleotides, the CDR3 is TGCACCGACGACAGGGGAGAGACCCAGTACTTC. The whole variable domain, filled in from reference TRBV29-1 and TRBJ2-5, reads SAVISQKPSRDICQRGTSLTIQCQVDSQVTMMFWYRQQPGQSLTLIATANQGSEATYESGFVIDKFPISRPNLTFSTLTVSNMSPEDSSIYLCTDDRGETQYFGPGTRLLVL.

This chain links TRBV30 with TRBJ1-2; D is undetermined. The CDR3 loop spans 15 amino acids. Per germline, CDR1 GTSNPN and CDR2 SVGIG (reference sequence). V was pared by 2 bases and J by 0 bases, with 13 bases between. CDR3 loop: CAWSSGSSANYGYTF. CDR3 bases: TGTGCCTGGAGTTCAGGCAGTTCAGCTAACTATGGCTACACCTTC.

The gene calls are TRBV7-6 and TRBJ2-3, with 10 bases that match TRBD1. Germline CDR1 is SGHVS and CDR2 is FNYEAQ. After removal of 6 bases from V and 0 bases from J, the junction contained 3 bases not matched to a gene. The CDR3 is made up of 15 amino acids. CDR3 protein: CASRSGQGSTDTQYF. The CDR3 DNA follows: TGTGCCAGCAGATCGGGACAGGGGAGCACAGATACGCAGTATTTT.

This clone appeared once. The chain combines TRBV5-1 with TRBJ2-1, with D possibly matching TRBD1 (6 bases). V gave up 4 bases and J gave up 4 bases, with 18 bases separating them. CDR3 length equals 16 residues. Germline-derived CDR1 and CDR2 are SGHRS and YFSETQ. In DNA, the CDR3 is TGCGCCAGCAGCGCGGATATACAGGGATTTTACAATGAGCAGTTCTTC. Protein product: CASSADIQGFYNEQFF.

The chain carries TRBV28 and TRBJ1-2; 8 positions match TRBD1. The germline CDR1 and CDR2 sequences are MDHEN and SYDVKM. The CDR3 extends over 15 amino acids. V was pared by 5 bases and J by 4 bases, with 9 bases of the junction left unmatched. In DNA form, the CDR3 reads TGTGCCAGCAGTCCCACCGGGACAGGATTCTATGGCTACACCTTC. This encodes CASSPTGTGFYGYTF.

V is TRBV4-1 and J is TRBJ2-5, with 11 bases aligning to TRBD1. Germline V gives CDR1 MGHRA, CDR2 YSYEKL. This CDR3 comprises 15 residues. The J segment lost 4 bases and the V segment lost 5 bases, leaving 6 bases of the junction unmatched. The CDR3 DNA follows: TGCGCCAGCAGCTTTGGACAGGGGGCCGGAGAGACCCAGTACTTC. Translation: CASSFGQGAGETQYF.

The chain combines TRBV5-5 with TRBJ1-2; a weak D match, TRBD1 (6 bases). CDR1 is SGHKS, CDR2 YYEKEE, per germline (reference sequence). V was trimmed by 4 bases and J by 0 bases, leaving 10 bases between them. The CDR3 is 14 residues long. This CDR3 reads CASSPDSANYGYTF. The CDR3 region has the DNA TGTGCCAGCAGCCCGGACAGCGCTAACTATGGCTACACCTTC.

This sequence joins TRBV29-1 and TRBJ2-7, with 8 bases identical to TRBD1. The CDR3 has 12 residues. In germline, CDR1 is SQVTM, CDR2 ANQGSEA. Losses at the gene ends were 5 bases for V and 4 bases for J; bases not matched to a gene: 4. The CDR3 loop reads CSVLDRAYEQYF. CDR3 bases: TGCAGCGTTTTGGACAGGGCATACGAGCAGTACTTC.

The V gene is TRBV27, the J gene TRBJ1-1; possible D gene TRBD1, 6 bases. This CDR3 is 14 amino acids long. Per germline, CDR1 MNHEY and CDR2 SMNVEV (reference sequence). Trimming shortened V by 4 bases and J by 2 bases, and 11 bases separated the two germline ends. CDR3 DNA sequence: TGTGCCAGCAGTTCTGGGGGGGCTAACACTGAAGCTTTCTTT. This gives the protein CASSSGGANTEAFF.

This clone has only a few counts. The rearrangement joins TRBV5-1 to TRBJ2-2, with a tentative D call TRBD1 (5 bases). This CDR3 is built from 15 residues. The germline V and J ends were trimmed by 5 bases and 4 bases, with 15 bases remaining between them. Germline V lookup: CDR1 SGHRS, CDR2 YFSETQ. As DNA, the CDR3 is TGCGCCAGCAGGGATGACAGACGATTCACCGGGGAGCTGTTTTTT. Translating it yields CASRDDRRFTGELFF. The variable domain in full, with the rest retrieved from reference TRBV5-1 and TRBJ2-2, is KAGVTQTPRYLIKTRGQQVTLSCSPISGHRSVSWYQQTPGQGLQFLFEYFSETQRNKGNFPGRFSGRQFSNSRSEMNVSTLELGDSALYLCASRDDRRFTGELFFGEGSRLTVL.

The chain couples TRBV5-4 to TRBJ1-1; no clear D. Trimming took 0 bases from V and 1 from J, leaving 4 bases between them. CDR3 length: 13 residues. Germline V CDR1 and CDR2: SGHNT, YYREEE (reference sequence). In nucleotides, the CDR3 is TGTGCCAGCAGCTTGGACAGGAACACTGAAGCTTTCTTT. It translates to CASSLDRNTEAFF. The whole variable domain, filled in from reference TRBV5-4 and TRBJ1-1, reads ETGVTQSPTHLIKTRGQQVTLRCSSQSGHNTVSWYQQALGQGPQFIFQYYREEENGRGNFPPRFSGLQFPNYSSELNVNALELDDSALYLCASSLDRNTEAFFGQGTRLTVV.

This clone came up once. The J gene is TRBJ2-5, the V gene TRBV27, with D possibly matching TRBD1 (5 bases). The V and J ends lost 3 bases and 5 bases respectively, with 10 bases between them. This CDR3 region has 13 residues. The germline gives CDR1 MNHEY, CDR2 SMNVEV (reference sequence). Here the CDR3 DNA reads TGTGCCAGCAGTTTCAGGGTTGGCGAGACCCAGTACTTC. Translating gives CASSFRVGETQYF.

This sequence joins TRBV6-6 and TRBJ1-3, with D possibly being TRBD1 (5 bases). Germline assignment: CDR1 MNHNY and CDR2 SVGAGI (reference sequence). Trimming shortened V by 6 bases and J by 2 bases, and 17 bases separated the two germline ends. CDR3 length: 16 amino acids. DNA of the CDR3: TGTGCCAGCAGACACGCGCATCAGGGAACTGGAAACACCATATATTTT. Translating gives CASRHAHQGTGNTIYF.